Listed below are T cell receptor beta chains from one sample, sequenced in a study of CD8 T cells in ankylosing spondylitis. MiXCR, applied by TCRdb to the 5' RACE reads, yields one record per CDR3 protein. The sample holds 200,000 to 300,000 distinct CDR3 sequences, roughly a quarter seen once. Sequenced sample: blood, either unsorted or a sorted T cell fraction (not recorded which). The receptors were gathered from a male donor with ankylosing spondylitis or in good health (not recorded which). Both conserved end residues are part of each CDR3. The D gene is left open where the match is weak. The size field is filled for only some rows; it gives once, few, many or a size class.

J	D	V	size	CDR3	DNA
TRBJ2-3	-	TRBV6-5	many	CASSYLGGPFIDTQYF	TGTGCCAGCAGTTACTTGGGGGGTCCGTTTATTGATACGCAGTATTTT
TRBJ2-5	TRBD2	TRBV12-3/TRBV12-4	-	CASSSFSGVMGETQYF	TGTGCCAGCAGTTCCTTTAGCGGGGTCATGGGAGAGACCCAGTACTTC
TRBJ2-1	-	TRBV20-1	many	CSAKVRGFYNEQFF	TGCAGTGCTAAGGTCCGGGGGTTCTACAATGAGCAGTTCTTC
TRBJ2-1	-	TRBV12-3/TRBV12-4	few	CASSPRQTYNEQFF	TGTGCCAGCAGTCCCCGACAGACCTACAATGAGCAGTTCTTC
TRBJ2-1	TRBD2	TRBV20-1	many	CSASSGGNYNEQFF	TGCAGTGCGAGCAGCGGGGGGAACTACAATGAGCAGTTCTTC
TRBJ2-1	-	TRBV7-9	many	CASSLAETAFNNEQFF	TGTGCCAGCAGCTTAGCGGAGACCGCCTTTAACAATGAGCAGTTCTTC
TRBJ1-1	-	TRBV7-9	many	CASRKQDTEAFF	TGTGCCAGCAGGAAACAGGACACTGAAGCTTTCTTT
TRBJ2-3	-	TRBV29-1	many	CSVEQGDTQYF	TGCAGCGTGGAGCAGGGGGATACGCAGTATTTT
TRBJ1-1	-	TRBV28	many	CASSVLQTEAFF	TGTGCCAGCAGTGTGCTACAGACTGAAGCTTTCTTT
TRBJ2-5	TRBD2	TRBV27	-	CASSLSTPTTSGGMEETQYF	TGTGCCAGCAGTTTATCAACCCCTACGACTAGCGGGGGGATGGAAGAGACCCAGTACTTC
TRBJ2-1	-	TRBV6-2/TRBV6-3	many	CASGSGTQGSAYNEQFF	TGTGCCAGCGGCAGCGGGACTCAGGGGTCGGCCTACAATGAGCAGTTCTTC
TRBJ2-5	-	TRBV20-1	-	CSAVRGLRETQYF	TGCAGTGCTGTACGTGGACTCAGGGAGACCCAGTACTTC
TRBJ2-1	-	TRBV20-1	many	CSALLPGANNEQFF	TGCAGTGCCTTACTGCCCGGGGCAAACAATGAGCAGTTCTTC
TRBJ2-2	-	TRBV24-1	-	CATSDPRANTGELFF	TGTGCCACCAGTGACCCCCGGGCGAACACCGGGGAGCTGTTTTTT
TRBJ2-7	-	TRBV12-3/TRBV12-4	-	CASSFDAREQYF	TGTGCCAGCAGTTTTGACGCGCGGGAGCAGTACTTC
TRBJ2-6	-	TRBV7-2	-	CASSHPGLLPSGANVLTF	TGTGCCAGCAGCCACCCGGGACTCCTCCCATCTGGGGCCAACGTCCTGACTTTC
TRBJ2-7	-	TRBV12-3/TRBV12-4	-	CASFNRGRGNEQYF	TGTGCCAGCTTTAACCGGGGCAGGGGTAACGAGCAGTACTTC
TRBJ2-3	-	TRBV2	-	CASSEEGSPDTQYF	TGTGCCAGCAGTGAGGAGGGCAGCCCAGATACGCAGTATTTT
TRBJ1-6	TRBD1	TRBV20-1	few	CSAPRDRGYSPLHF	TGCAGTGCTCCTCGGGACAGGGGGTATTCACCCCTCCACTTT
TRBJ2-5	-	TRBV12-3/TRBV12-4	-	CASSFPGGDQETQYF	TGTGCCAGCAGTTTTCCGGGGGGCGACCAGGAGACCCAGTACTTC
TRBJ2-1	TRBD1	TRBV30	many	CALDRGVVNEQFF	TGTGCCTTGGACAGGGGGGTTGTCAATGAGCAGTTCTTC
TRBJ2-1	-	TRBV7-9	many	CASSRSGTPTYNEQFF	TGTGCCAGCAGCCGCTCCGGGACACCGACGTACAATGAGCAGTTCTTC
TRBJ2-7	TRBD1	TRBV7-2	-	CASSPGTGHYEQYF	TGTGCCAGCAGCCCCGGGACAGGCCACTACGAGCAGTACTTC
TRBJ2-5	TRBD1	TRBV20-1	few	CSAPRTGRETQYF	TGCAGTGCTCCAAGGACAGGGAGAGAGACCCAGTACTTC
TRBJ2-7	-	TRBV29-1	-	CSAQFTGGISYEQYF	TGCAGCGCTCAATTTACAGGTGGGATATCCTACGAGCAGTACTTC
TRBJ2-5	-	TRBV20-1	few	CSARDRGWGQETQYF	TGCAGTGCTAGAGATCGGGGATGGGGGCAAGAGACCCAGTACTTC
TRBJ2-5	-	TRBV20-1	few	CSARDGGGDTWRETQYF	TGCAGTGCTAGAGATGGGGGAGGGGACACATGGCGAGAGACCCAGTACTTC
TRBJ2-7	TRBD1	TRBV19	many	CASSDRVIDEQYF	TGTGCCAGTTCGGACAGGGTTATCGACGAGCAGTACTTC
TRBJ1-1	TRBD1	TRBV4-2	-	CASSRGKDRALGMNTEAFF	TGTGCCAGCAGCCGGGGCAAGGACAGGGCGCTAGGGATGAACACTGAAGCTTTCTTT
TRBJ2-5	-	TRBV9	-	CASSEGLSRETQYF	TGTGCCAGCAGCGAGGGACTCTCACGGGAGACCCAGTACTTC
TRBJ2-1	TRBD2	TRBV3-1	-	CASSQTPSREGEQFF	TGTGCCAGCAGCCAAACCCCATCCAGGGAGGGGGAGCAGTTCTTC
TRBJ2-1	TRBD2	TRBV29-1	-	CSAERGSSYNEQFF	TGCAGCGCGGAGCGGGGGAGCTCCTACAATGAGCAGTTCTTC
TRBJ1-5	-	TRBV5-1	many	CASSTGNSNQPQHF	TGCGCCAGCAGCACTGGGAATAGCAATCAGCCCCAGCATTTT
TRBJ2-1	TRBD2	TRBV12-3/TRBV12-4	-	CASSPRGVFYNEQFF	TGTGCCAGCAGCCCGCGGGGGGTCTTTTACAATGAGCAGTTCTTC
TRBJ2-5	TRBD2	TRBV20-1	-	CSARASSGDRETQYF	TGCAGTGCTAGGGCATCTAGCGGGGATCGGGAGACCCAGTACTTC
TRBJ2-3	TRBD2	TRBV20-1	many	CSAQKRGGADTQYF	TGCAGTGCCCAGAAGCGGGGGGGGGCAGATACGCAGTATTTT
TRBJ1-4	-	TRBV7-9	many	CAGTSREDSEKLFF	TGTGCCGGCACTTCCAGAGAAGATAGTGAAAAACTGTTTTTT
TRBJ1-2	-	TRBV29-1	many	CSVEGRGYGYTF	TGCAGCGTTGAAGGTCGTGGGTACGGCTACACCTTC
TRBJ1-1	-	TRBV12-3/TRBV12-4	many	CASSLRGGDTEAFF	TGTGCCAGCAGTTTAAGGGGGGGGGACACTGAAGCTTTCTTT
TRBJ2-3	TRBD2	TRBV10-3	few	CAISESRTRSDTQYF	TGTGCCATCAGTGAGTCCAGGACTAGATCGGATACGCAGTATTTT
TRBJ2-3	-	TRBV20-1	many	CSAPPDLSTDTQYF	TGCAGTGCCCCGCCCGACTTAAGCACAGATACGCAGTATTTT
TRBJ2-7	-	TRBV10-3	many	CAISSEAYEQYF	TGTGCCATCAGCTCCGAGGCCTACGAGCAGTACTTC
TRBJ2-1	-	TRBV6-1	few	CASRRAVGNNEQFF	TGTGCCAGCAGGCGGGCCGTGGGGAACAATGAGCAGTTCTTC
TRBJ2-7	-	TRBV10-3	-	CAAHETRDTSYEQYF	TGTGCCGCACATGAGACGCGGGACACTTCCTACGAGCAGTACTTC
TRBJ1-2	-	TRBV2	-	CASSLESVGYGYTF	TGTGCCAGCAGTCTAGAATCCGTAGGGTATGGCTACACCTTC
TRBJ2-1	-	TRBV12-3/TRBV12-4	many	CASTLGDHWYNEQFF	TGTGCCAGCACTCTGGGAGATCACTGGTACAATGAGCAGTTCTTC
TRBJ2-7	-	TRBV12-3/TRBV12-4	many	CASSPRPLRNEQYF	TGTGCCAGCAGCCCCCGCCCTCTAAGGAACGAGCAGTACTTC
TRBJ2-3	-	TRBV20-1	many	CSAWTSTDTQYF	TGCAGTGCGTGGACTAGCACAGATACGCAGTATTTT
TRBJ2-7	TRBD1	TRBV28	-	CASSLEGTGFSPYEQYF	TGTGCCAGCAGTTTAGAAGGGACAGGGTTCTCCCCCTACGAGCAGTACTTC
TRBJ2-5	-	TRBV14	many	CASSLGGLATQETQYF	TGTGCCAGCAGCCTCGGAGGACTGGCTACCCAAGAGACCCAGTACTTC
TRBJ2-7	-	TRBV3-1	many	CASSPRWGSYEQYF	TGTGCCAGCAGCCCCCGGTGGGGGTCCTACGAGCAGTACTTC
TRBJ1-2	-	TRBV20-1	few	CSAPGKKRYGYTF	TGCAGTGCGCCCGGCAAAAAGAGATATGGCTACACCTTC